Sequencing of this TCR beta chain was carried out in a study of beta chain features in type 1 diabetes. This clone has more than one count but fewer than ten. Its antigen is still unknown. Germline CDR1 SEHNR, CDR2 FQNEAQ (reference sequence). With V trimmed by 0 bases and J by 3 bases, 2 bases remained unmatched. The CDR3 totals 15 residues. Staining for CD45RO/CCR7/CD25/CD127/CD95/CD27 allowed sorting of CD4+ naive, central memory, regulatory and stem cell-like memory cells. Study outcomes and limitations: Naive, central memory and Treg TCRB repertoires appeared more alike in patients than in healthy donors. Possibly, sequencing cDNA over-represented cells that had high TCR expression levels.

Investigators reverse transcribed all isolated RNA, so they sequenced expressed TCRB transcripts. Here immunoSEQ multiplex PCR was the method, and the copy in TCRdb shows in-frame clones only, minus some. The repertoire has about 350,000 clones, roughly a fifth of them found once; the top ten carry around 0.045%. The sample taken for sequencing was naive CD4+ T cells from blood. This receptor was taken from a young woman in good health. The rearrangement joins TRBV7-9 to TRBJ1-1, with 9 nucleotides matching TRBD1. The CDR3 loop reads CASSLARTGDTEAFF. CDR3 coding DNA: TGTGCCAGCAGCTTAGCTAGGACAGGGGACACTGAAGCTTTCTTT.